The rows below give T cell receptor beta chains drawn from one sample of a study of spatial heterogeneity in lung cancer. In TCRdb, the 5' RACE reads were re-called with MiXCR into one record per CDR3 protein. This repertoire shows around 40,000 distinct CDR3 sequences, 4% to 6% found once; its top ten account for approximately 25%. This specimen consisted of PBMCs, obtained at surgery. The receptor set was obtained from a female donor with early-stage non-small cell lung cancer. CDR3s include the opening cysteine and the closing phenylalanine or tryptophan. Each record gives: CDR3 protein, CDR3 DNA, J gene, D gene, CDR3 length, V gene, clone size. A D gene is named only where the DNA matches it firmly. The size entry is marked missing in some rows and otherwise reads once, few, many or a size class.

CDR3aa: CSALPGYNTEAFF; CDR3nt: TGCAGCGCCCTACCGGGGTACAACACTGAAGCTTTCTTT; j_gene: TRBJ1-1; d_gene: NA; len: 13; v_gene: TRBV29-1; abundance: many
CDR3aa: CASSFPGLASSRAKNIQYF; CDR3nt: TGTGCCAGCAGCTTCCCGGGACTAGCTTCGTCTCGAGCCAAAAACATTCAGTACTTC; j_gene: TRBJ2-4; d_gene: TRBD2; len: 19; v_gene: TRBV7-2; abundance: many
CDR3aa: CASTPGRGYPRWFF; CDR3nt: TGTGCCAGCACCCCGGGCCGGGGCTACCCCAGATGGTTCTTC; j_gene: TRBJ2-1; d_gene: NA; len: 14; v_gene: TRBV28; abundance: many
CDR3aa: CASSLDPALNEQFF; CDR3nt: TGTGCCAGCAGCTTAGATCCAGCCCTCAATGAGCAGTTCTTC; j_gene: TRBJ2-1; d_gene: NA; len: 14; v_gene: TRBV7-2; abundance: many
CDR3aa: CASSRTSGGPQETQYF; CDR3nt: TGTGCCAGCAGCAGGACTAGCGGGGGGCCCCAAGAGACCCAGTACTTC; j_gene: TRBJ2-5; d_gene: TRBD2; len: 16; v_gene: TRBV7-9; abundance: few
CDR3aa: CASSLAGQGGQPQHF; CDR3nt: TGTGCCAGCAGCTTAGCGGGGCAGGGTGGTCAGCCCCAGCATTTT; j_gene: TRBJ1-5; d_gene: NA; len: 15; v_gene: TRBV7-2; abundance: many
CDR3aa: CASSAYQGQGGHGYTF; CDR3nt: TGTGCCAGCAGCGCCTACCAGGGACAGGGCGGTCATGGCTACACCTTC; j_gene: TRBJ1-2; d_gene: TRBD1; len: 16; v_gene: TRBV27; abundance: many
CDR3aa: CSAWTLEQYF; CDR3nt: TGCAGTGCTTGGACACTCGAGCAGTACTTC; j_gene: TRBJ2-7; d_gene: NA; len: 10; v_gene: TRBV20-1; abundance: many
CDR3aa: CASSLDAEANTGELFF; CDR3nt: TGTGCCAGCAGCTTAGACGCAGAAGCGAACACCGGGGAGCTGTTTTTT; j_gene: TRBJ2-2; d_gene: NA; len: 16; v_gene: TRBV7-6; abundance: many
CDR3aa: CASGRDRVDEQYF; CDR3nt: TGTGCCAGCGGGAGGGACAGGGTGGACGAGCAGTACTTC; j_gene: TRBJ2-7; d_gene: TRBD1; len: 13; v_gene: TRBV6-1; abundance: many
CDR3aa: CASSQESGYNEKLFF; CDR3nt: TGTGCCAGCAGCCAGGAGTCGGGTTATAATGAAAAACTGTTTTTT; j_gene: TRBJ1-4; d_gene: NA; len: 15; v_gene: TRBV4-2; abundance: many
CDR3aa: CASAGGGWVAYEQYF; CDR3nt: TGTGCCAGCGCCGGGGGCGGTTGGGTCGCCTACGAGCAGTACTTC; j_gene: TRBJ2-7; d_gene: NA; len: 15; v_gene: TRBV28; abundance: many
CDR3aa: CASRQEYQPQHF; CDR3nt: TGTGCCAGCAGACAGGAGTATCAGCCCCAGCATTTT; j_gene: TRBJ1-5; d_gene: NA; len: 12; v_gene: TRBV19; abundance: many
CDR3aa: CATSRDQGEGGYTF; CDR3nt: TGTGCCACCAGCAGAGATCAGGGAGAGGGTGGCTACACCTTC; j_gene: TRBJ1-2; d_gene: NA; len: 14; v_gene: TRBV15; abundance: many
CDR3aa: CAIKGEDTQYF; CDR3nt: TGTGCTATCAAGGGTGAGGATACGCAGTATTTT; j_gene: TRBJ2-3; d_gene: NA; len: 11; v_gene: TRBV10-3; abundance: many
CDR3aa: CASIPVWDRVGNEQFF; CDR3nt: TGCGCCAGCATACCCGTTTGGGACAGGGTTGGCAATGAGCAGTTCTTC; j_gene: TRBJ2-1; d_gene: TRBD1; len: 16; v_gene: TRBV4-1; abundance: many
CDR3aa: CASSLWPGGYEQYF; CDR3nt: TGTGCCAGCAGTTTATGGCCAGGGGGCTACGAGCAGTACTTC; j_gene: TRBJ2-7; d_gene: TRBD1; len: 14; v_gene: TRBV12-3/TRBV12-4; abundance: few
CDR3aa: CASREGRSLPDTQYF; CDR3nt: TGTGCCAGCAGAGAAGGACGTAGCCTCCCAGATACGCAGTATTTT; j_gene: TRBJ2-3; d_gene: NA; len: 15; v_gene: TRBV3-1; abundance: few
CDR3aa: CASSLGPGDPNEQFF; CDR3nt: TGTGCCAGCAGCTTGGGCCCCGGGGACCCGAATGAGCAGTTCTTC; j_gene: TRBJ2-1; d_gene: NA; len: 15; v_gene: TRBV7-9; abundance: many
CDR3aa: CASSSQGGIGGYTF; CDR3nt: TGTGCCAGCAGTTCCCAGGGAGGAATTGGTGGCTACACCTTC; j_gene: TRBJ1-2; d_gene: NA; len: 14; v_gene: TRBV28; abundance: few
CDR3aa: CASSFAGGENEQFF; CDR3nt: TGTGCCAGCAGTTTTGCGGGGGGCGAGAATGAGCAGTTCTTC; j_gene: TRBJ2-1; d_gene: TRBD2; len: 14; v_gene: TRBV12-3/TRBV12-4; abundance: few
CDR3aa: CASSQAVTYGYTF; CDR3nt: TGCGCCAGCAGCCAAGCGGTGACCTATGGCTACACCTTC; j_gene: TRBJ1-2; d_gene: NA; len: 13; v_gene: TRBV4-3; abundance: many
CDR3aa: CSAIGTASLNEQYF; CDR3nt: TGCAGTGCTATCGGGACCGCAAGTTTGAACGAGCAGTACTTC; j_gene: TRBJ2-7; d_gene: NA; len: 14; v_gene: TRBV20-1; abundance: few
CDR3aa: CASGESESPLHF; CDR3nt: TGTGCCAGCGGGGAGTCGGAGTCACCCCTCCACTTT; j_gene: TRBJ1-6; d_gene: NA; len: 12; v_gene: TRBV28; abundance: NA
CDR3aa: CASSPEGRQGYTF; CDR3nt: TGTGCCAGCAGTCCAGAGGGAAGGCAAGGCTACACCTTC; j_gene: TRBJ1-2; d_gene: NA; len: 13; v_gene: TRBV12-3/TRBV12-4; abundance: many
CDR3aa: CSARARTGASTQHF; CDR3nt: TGCAGTGCTAGAGCTCGGACAGGGGCTTCGACCCAGCATTTT; j_gene: TRBJ1-5; d_gene: TRBD1; len: 14; v_gene: TRBV20-1; abundance: many
CDR3aa: CASSLVGGREQYF; CDR3nt: TGTGCCAGCAGCTTGGTGGGGGGTCGCGAGCAGTACTTC; j_gene: TRBJ2-7; d_gene: NA; len: 13; v_gene: TRBV5-4; abundance: NA
CDR3aa: CASSLLQGAHSGANVLTF; CDR3nt: TGTGCCAGCAGCTTATTACAGGGGGCCCATTCTGGGGCCAACGTCCTGACTTTC; j_gene: TRBJ2-6; d_gene: TRBD1; len: 18; v_gene: TRBV7-8; abundance: medium-sized
CDR3aa: CATSPGGSTSGNTIYF; CDR3nt: TGTGCCACGAGTCCAGGGGGCTCCACCTCTGGAAACACCATATATTTT; j_gene: TRBJ1-3; d_gene: TRBD1; len: 16; v_gene: TRBV12-3/TRBV12-4; abundance: many
CDR3aa: CASSQYQGRIGELFF; CDR3nt: TGTGCCAGCAGCCAGTATCAGGGTAGAATCGGGGAGCTGTTTTTT; j_gene: TRBJ2-2; d_gene: NA; len: 15; v_gene: TRBV11-2; abundance: many
CDR3aa: CASSLTRTRQETQYF; CDR3nt: TGCGCCAGCAGCTTGACAAGGACACGTCAAGAGACCCAGTACTTC; j_gene: TRBJ2-5; d_gene: NA; len: 15; v_gene: TRBV5-1; abundance: many
CDR3aa: CAISLIGQVLSNQPQHF; CDR3nt: TGTGCCATCAGCCTTATTGGACAGGTGCTTAGCAATCAGCCCCAGCATTTT; j_gene: TRBJ1-5; d_gene: TRBD1; len: 17; v_gene: TRBV10-3; abundance: many
CDR3aa: CASSMPGPGDTQYF; CDR3nt: TGTGCCAGCAGCATGCCCGGGCCTGGAGATACGCAGTATTTT; j_gene: TRBJ2-3; d_gene: NA; len: 14; v_gene: TRBV7-3; abundance: many
CDR3aa: CSVEDLGYRGSYEQYF; CDR3nt: TGCAGCGTTGAAGACCTAGGGTACAGGGGGTCGTACGAGCAGTACTTC; j_gene: TRBJ2-7; d_gene: TRBD1; len: 16; v_gene: TRBV29-1; abundance: many
CDR3aa: CASSVQGTGNEAFF; CDR3nt: TGTGCCAGCAGCGTACAGGGGACTGGGAATGAAGCTTTCTTT; j_gene: TRBJ1-1; d_gene: NA; len: 14; v_gene: TRBV9; abundance: many
CDR3aa: CATSRGRNQETQYF; CDR3nt: TGTGCCACCAGCCGAGGACGGAATCAAGAGACCCAGTACTTC; j_gene: TRBJ2-5; d_gene: NA; len: 14; v_gene: TRBV15; abundance: many
CDR3aa: CASSLSGQGNTGELFF; CDR3nt: TGTGCCAGCAGCTTAAGCGGGCAGGGGAACACCGGGGAGCTGTTTTTT; j_gene: TRBJ2-2; d_gene: NA; len: 16; v_gene: TRBV7-6; abundance: many
CDR3aa: CASSLSGREDYGYTF; CDR3nt: TGTGCCAGCAGTTTATCGGGAAGGGAAGACTATGGCTACACCTTC; j_gene: TRBJ1-2; d_gene: NA; len: 15; v_gene: TRBV28; abundance: many
CDR3aa: CSVVSLKGRRDEQFF; CDR3nt: TGCAGCGTCGTAAGCCTCAAGGGGAGGAGAGATGAGCAGTTCTTC; j_gene: TRBJ2-1; d_gene: NA; len: 15; v_gene: TRBV29-1; abundance: many
CDR3aa: CASSTTSGGAPDTQYF; CDR3nt: TGTGCCAGCAGCACTACTAGCGGGGGGGCCCCAGATACGCAGTATTTT; j_gene: TRBJ2-3; d_gene: TRBD2; len: 16; v_gene: TRBV28; abundance: many
CDR3aa: CASSVIGGSYNEQFF; CDR3nt: TGTGCCAGCAGCGTAATAGGGGGTTCCTACAATGAGCAGTTCTTC; j_gene: TRBJ2-1; d_gene: NA; len: 15; v_gene: TRBV9; abundance: many
CDR3aa: CASSPRQEDNEQFF; CDR3nt: TGTGCCAGCTCACCGAGGCAGGAGGACAATGAGCAGTTCTTC; j_gene: TRBJ2-1; d_gene: NA; len: 14; v_gene: TRBV18; abundance: few
CDR3aa: CASSPTNTEAFF; CDR3nt: TGTGCCAGCAGCCCCACAAACACTGAAGCTTTCTTT; j_gene: TRBJ1-1; d_gene: NA; len: 12; v_gene: TRBV21-1; abundance: many
CDR3aa: CASLTPRLAGGTDTQYF; CDR3nt: TGTGCCAGCCTCACACCCCGACTAGCGGGGGGCACAGATACGCAGTATTTT; j_gene: TRBJ2-3; d_gene: TRBD2; len: 17; v_gene: TRBV9; abundance: many
CDR3aa: CASSLERRGQQFF; CDR3nt: TGTGCCAGCAGTTTAGAGAGGCGGGGACAGCAGTTCTTC; j_gene: TRBJ2-1; d_gene: NA; len: 13; v_gene: TRBV27; abundance: few
CDR3aa: CASSPNMGTQETQYF; CDR3nt: TGTGCCAGCAGCCCCAATATGGGGACCCAAGAGACCCAGTACTTC; j_gene: TRBJ2-5; d_gene: NA; len: 15; v_gene: TRBV2; abundance: NA
CDR3aa: CASNIAGEQYF; CDR3nt: TGTGCCAGCAACATAGCCGGCGAGCAGTACTTC; j_gene: TRBJ2-7; d_gene: NA; len: 11; v_gene: TRBV7-9; abundance: many
CDR3aa: CASSIPGTGTFQYF; CDR3nt: TGTGCCAGTAGTATCCCCGGCACAGGGACCTTTCAGTACTTC; j_gene: TRBJ2-5; d_gene: NA; len: 14; v_gene: TRBV19; abundance: NA
CDR3aa: CASSKLKTSGGQETQYF; CDR3nt: TGCGCCAGCAGCAAGTTAAAGACTAGCGGGGGCCAAGAGACCCAGTACTTC; j_gene: TRBJ2-5; d_gene: TRBD2; len: 17; v_gene: TRBV5-1; abundance: NA
CDR3aa: CASSLVRGAYNSPLHF; CDR3nt: TGTGCCAGCAGCTTGGTGAGGGGCGCCTATAATTCACCCCTCCACTTT; j_gene: TRBJ1-6; d_gene: NA; len: 16; v_gene: TRBV5-4; abundance: many
CDR3aa: CASSWGATGNTIYF; CDR3nt: TGTGCCAGCAGCTGGGGGGCGACGGGAAACACCATATATTTT; j_gene: TRBJ1-3; d_gene: NA; len: 14; v_gene: TRBV5-6; abundance: many
CDR3aa: CAISELGGRNNEQFF; CDR3nt: TGTGCCATCAGTGAGCTTGGGGGAAGGAACAATGAGCAGTTCTTC; j_gene: TRBJ2-1; d_gene: NA; len: 15; v_gene: TRBV10-3; abundance: many
CDR3aa: CASTRGQGYYGYTF; CDR3nt: TGTGCCAGCACTAGGGGACAGGGGTATTATGGCTACACCTTC; j_gene: TRBJ1-2; d_gene: TRBD1; len: 14; v_gene: TRBV12-3/TRBV12-4; abundance: many
CDR3aa: CASSPIPGTGASGANVLTF; CDR3nt: TGTGCCAGCAGCCCCATACCCGGGACAGGGGCCTCTGGGGCCAACGTCCTGACTTTC; j_gene: TRBJ2-6; d_gene: TRBD1; len: 19; v_gene: TRBV12-3/TRBV12-4; abundance: few
CDR3aa: CASSVGGRTRDTQYF; CDR3nt: TGTGCCAGCAGCGTAGGTGGTAGGACTCGCGATACGCAGTATTTT; j_gene: TRBJ2-3; d_gene: NA; len: 15; v_gene: TRBV9; abundance: many